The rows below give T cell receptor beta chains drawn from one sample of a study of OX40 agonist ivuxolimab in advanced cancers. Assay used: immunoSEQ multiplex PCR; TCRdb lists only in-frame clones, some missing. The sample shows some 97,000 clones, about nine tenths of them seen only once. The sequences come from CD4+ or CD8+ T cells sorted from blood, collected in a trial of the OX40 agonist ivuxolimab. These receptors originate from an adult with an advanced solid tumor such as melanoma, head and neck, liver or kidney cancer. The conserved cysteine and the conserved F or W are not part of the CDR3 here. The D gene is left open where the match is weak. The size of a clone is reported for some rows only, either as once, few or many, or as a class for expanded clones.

cdr3_aa: AISGMGLAGDSRETQY
v_call: TRBV10-3
cdr3_length: 16
clone_size: NA
d_call: TRBD2

cdr3_aa: ASSLTGLAGGPSNEQF
v_call: TRBV7-3
cdr3_length: 16
clone_size: once
d_call: TRBD2

cdr3_aa: ASSDGASGVRDTQY
v_call: TRBV2
cdr3_length: 14
clone_size: NA
d_call: TRBD2

cdr3_aa: ASSLGDNQPQH
v_call: TRBV5-1
cdr3_length: 11
clone_size: NA
d_call: NA

cdr3_aa: ASSLNPLGYNEQY
v_call: TRBV7-6
cdr3_length: 13
clone_size: NA
d_call: NA

cdr3_aa: ASSWGGQSNTEAF
v_call: TRBV5-1
cdr3_length: 13
clone_size: NA
d_call: TRBD1

cdr3_aa: ASRGAGGSYEQY
v_call: TRBV7-2
cdr3_length: 12
clone_size: NA
d_call: TRBD2

cdr3_aa: ASSLNTGGRETQY
v_call: TRBV5-1
cdr3_length: 13
clone_size: NA
d_call: TRBD1

cdr3_aa: AWRVRDYLYNEQF
v_call: TRBV30
cdr3_length: 13
clone_size: NA
d_call: TRBD2

cdr3_aa: ASSLAAGLAGIGEQF
v_call: TRBV11-2
cdr3_length: 15
clone_size: NA
d_call: TRBD2

cdr3_aa: ASSLFTFGANVLT
v_call: TRBV11-2
cdr3_length: 13
clone_size: NA
d_call: NA

cdr3_aa: ASSLDRVGNTEAF
v_call: TRBV5-1
cdr3_length: 13
clone_size: NA
d_call: TRBD1

cdr3_aa: ASSSGFSTDTQY
v_call: TRBV11-2
cdr3_length: 12
clone_size: NA
d_call: NA

cdr3_aa: ASSPRTGKNSPLH
v_call: TRBV7-8
cdr3_length: 13
clone_size: NA
d_call: TRBD1

cdr3_aa: ASRTRTGSAYGYT
v_call: TRBV5-6
cdr3_length: 13
clone_size: NA
d_call: TRBD1

cdr3_aa: ASSFGLAAYNEQF
v_call: TRBV4-1
cdr3_length: 13
clone_size: NA
d_call: TRBD2

cdr3_aa: ASSPRTGQADTEAF
v_call: TRBV18
cdr3_length: 14
clone_size: NA
d_call: TRBD1

cdr3_aa: ASSLFGRNTEAF
v_call: TRBV5-6
cdr3_length: 12
clone_size: NA
d_call: NA

cdr3_aa: ASSGVLAASTDTQY
v_call: TRBV5-1
cdr3_length: 14
clone_size: NA
d_call: NA

cdr3_aa: ASSLGPRQATDTQY
v_call: TRBV7-3
cdr3_length: 14
clone_size: NA
d_call: NA

cdr3_aa: ASLKTGITNTEAF
v_call: TRBV6-5
cdr3_length: 13
clone_size: NA
d_call: NA

cdr3_aa: ASSEAGLAGETQY
v_call: TRBV2
cdr3_length: 13
clone_size: NA
d_call: TRBD2

cdr3_aa: ASSQIKGETGELF
v_call: TRBV23-1
cdr3_length: 13
clone_size: NA
d_call: NA

cdr3_aa: ASSVGTLSSYEQY
v_call: TRBV9
cdr3_length: 13
clone_size: few
d_call: NA

cdr3_aa: ASSQGPAQGGENIQY
v_call: TRBV4-1
cdr3_length: 15
clone_size: NA
d_call: NA

cdr3_aa: ASSAGQGGPFGELF
v_call: TRBV11-3
cdr3_length: 14
clone_size: NA
d_call: TRBD1

cdr3_aa: ASSPRQGRMTQY
v_call: TRBV28
cdr3_length: 12
clone_size: NA
d_call: TRBD1

cdr3_aa: HGPGRNTGELF
v_call: TRBV27
cdr3_length: 11
clone_size: NA
d_call: NA